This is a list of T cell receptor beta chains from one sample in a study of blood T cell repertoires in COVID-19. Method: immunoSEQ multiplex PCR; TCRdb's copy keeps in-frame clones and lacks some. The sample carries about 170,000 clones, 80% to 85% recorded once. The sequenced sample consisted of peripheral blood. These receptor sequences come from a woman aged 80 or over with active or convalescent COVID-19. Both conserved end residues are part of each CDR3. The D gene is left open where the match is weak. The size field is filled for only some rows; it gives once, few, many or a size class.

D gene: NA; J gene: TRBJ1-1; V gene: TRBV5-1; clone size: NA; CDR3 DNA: TGCGCCAGCAGAGAGCAGGTAAAGGCTAACACTGAAGCTTTCTTT; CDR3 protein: CASREQVKANTEAFF
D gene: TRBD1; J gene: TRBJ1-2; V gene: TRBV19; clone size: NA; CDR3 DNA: TGTGCCAGTAGTACCTGGACAGGGGTCTATGGCTACACCTTC; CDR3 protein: CASSTWTGVYGYTF
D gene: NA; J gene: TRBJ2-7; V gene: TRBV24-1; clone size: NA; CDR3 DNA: TGTGCCACCAGTCTAGGGACACCTTACGAGCAGTACTTC; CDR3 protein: CATSLGTPYEQYF
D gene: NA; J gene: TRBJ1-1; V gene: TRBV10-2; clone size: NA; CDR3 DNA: TGCGCCAGCAGAGGGGCGGGGGGAGGACTGAACACTGAAGCTTTCTTT; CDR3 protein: CASRGAGGGLNTEAFF
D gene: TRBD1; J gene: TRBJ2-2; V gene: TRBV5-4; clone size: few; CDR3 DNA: TGTGCCAGCAGCCCGGGACAGGAGACGAACACCGGGGAGCTGTTTTTT; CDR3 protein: CASSPGQETNTGELFF
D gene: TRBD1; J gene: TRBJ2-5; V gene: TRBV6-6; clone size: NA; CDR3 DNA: TGTGCCAGCAGACCCTCTGGGACAGGGGACGAAGAGACCCAGTACTTC; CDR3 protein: CASRPSGTGDEETQYF
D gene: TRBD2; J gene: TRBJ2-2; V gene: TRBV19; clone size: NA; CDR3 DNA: TGTGCCAGTAAGCCCCCCGGGGGGGTCACGACCACCGGGGAGCTGTTTTTT; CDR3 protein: CASKPPGGVTTTGELFF
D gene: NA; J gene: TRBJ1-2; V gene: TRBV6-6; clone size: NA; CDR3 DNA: TGTGCCAGCACCTCCCTCGACAGGAAGTATGGCTACACCTTC; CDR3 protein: CASTSLDRKYGYTF
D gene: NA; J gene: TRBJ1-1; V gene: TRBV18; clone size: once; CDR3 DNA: TGTGCCAGCTCACCAACTGAAGGGGCGAACACTGAAGCTTTCTTT; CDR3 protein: CASSPTEGANTEAFF
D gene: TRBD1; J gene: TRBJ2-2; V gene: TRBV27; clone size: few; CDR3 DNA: TGTGCCAGCAGTGTCGACAGGGGGGGCACCGGGGAGCTGTTTTTT; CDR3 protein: CASSVDRGGTGELFF
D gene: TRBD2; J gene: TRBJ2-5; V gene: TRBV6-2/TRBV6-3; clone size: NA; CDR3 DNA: TGTGCCAGCAGTTACCGAGAGCGGGGGGGCCCAGGGGCCCAGTACTTC; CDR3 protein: CASSYRERGGPGAQYF
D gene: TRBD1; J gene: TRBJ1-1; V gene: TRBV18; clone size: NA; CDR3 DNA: TGTGCCAGCTCAACACAGGGGGAGGCTTTCTTT; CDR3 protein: CASSTQGEAFF
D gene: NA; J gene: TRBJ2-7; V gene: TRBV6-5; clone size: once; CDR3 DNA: TGTGCCAGCAGTTCTACATGGGACACCTACTACGAGCAGTACTTC; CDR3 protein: CASSSTWDTYYEQYF
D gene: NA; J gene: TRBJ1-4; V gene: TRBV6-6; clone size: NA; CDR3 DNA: TGTGCCAGCAGTTACTCAGAGGAGGGCCTGTTTTTT; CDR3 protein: CASSYSEEGLFF
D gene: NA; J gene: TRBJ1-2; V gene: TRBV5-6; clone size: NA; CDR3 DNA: TGTGCCAGCAGCCTGGGTGGAGAAAACTATGGCTACACCTTC; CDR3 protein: CASSLGGENYGYTF
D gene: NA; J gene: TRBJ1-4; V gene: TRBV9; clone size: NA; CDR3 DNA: TGTGCCAGCAGCGTAGACGGACAAAATGAAAAACTGTTTTTT; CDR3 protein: CASSVDGQNEKLFF
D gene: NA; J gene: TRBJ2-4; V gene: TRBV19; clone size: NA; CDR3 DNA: TGTGCCAGTAGTACGGTGAGCGTTTTAGCCAAAAACATTCAGTACTTC; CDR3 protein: CASSTVSVLAKNIQYF
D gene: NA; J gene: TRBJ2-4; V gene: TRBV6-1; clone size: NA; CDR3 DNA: TGTGCCAGCAGTGAGGGAGGTGGGTTAGCCAAAAACATTCAGTACTTC; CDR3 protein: CASSEGGGLAKNIQYF
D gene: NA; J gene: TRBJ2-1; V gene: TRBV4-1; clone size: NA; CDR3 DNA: TGCGCCAGCAGCCAAGGTGGGCGGGGGCCCTCCTACAATGAGCAGTTCTTC; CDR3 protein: CASSQGGRGPSYNEQFF
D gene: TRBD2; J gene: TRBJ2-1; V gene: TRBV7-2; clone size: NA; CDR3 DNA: TGTGCCAGCAGCCCCATGAGGGCGGGGGGGCGGTATGAGCAGTTCTTC; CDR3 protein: CASSPMRAGGRYEQFF
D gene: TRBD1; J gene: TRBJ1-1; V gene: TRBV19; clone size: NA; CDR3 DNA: TGTGCCAGTAGTACCCAGGGGGCGAGCACTGAAGCTTTCTTT; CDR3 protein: CASSTQGASTEAFF
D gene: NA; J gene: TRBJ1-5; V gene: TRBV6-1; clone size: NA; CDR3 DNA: TGTGCCAGCAGTGAAATGGGGCAGGGTCCTCAGCCCCAGCATTTT; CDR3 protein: CASSEMGQGPQPQHF
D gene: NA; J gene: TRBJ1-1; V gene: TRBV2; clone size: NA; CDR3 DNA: TGTGCCAGCAGGGAGATCAGGGACACTGAAGCTTTCTTT; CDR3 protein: CASREIRDTEAFF
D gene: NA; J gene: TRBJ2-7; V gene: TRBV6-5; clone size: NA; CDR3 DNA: TGTGCCAGCAGTTCCCAGGGACTCCCCTCCTACGAGCAGTACTTC; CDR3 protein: CASSSQGLPSYEQYF
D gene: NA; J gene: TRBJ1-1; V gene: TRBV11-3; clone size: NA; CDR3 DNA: TGTGCCAGCAGTCCTATCCCCTGGGCAGAGAACACTGAAGCTTTCTTT; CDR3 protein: CASSPIPWAENTEAFF
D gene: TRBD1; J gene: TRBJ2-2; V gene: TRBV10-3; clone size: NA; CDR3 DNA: TGTGCCACGGGACAGGGGGAGAACACCGGGGAGCTGTTTTTT; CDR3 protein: CATGQGENTGELFF
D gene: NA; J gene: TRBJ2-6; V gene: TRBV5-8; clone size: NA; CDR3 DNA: TGTGCCAGCAGCTCTAGGGGGGCCAACGTCCTGACTTTC; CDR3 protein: CASSSRGANVLTF
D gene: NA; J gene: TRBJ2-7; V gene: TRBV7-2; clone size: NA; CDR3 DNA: TGTGCCAGCAGCTTAGAACAGGGCTACGAGCAGTACTTC; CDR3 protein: CASSLEQGYEQYF
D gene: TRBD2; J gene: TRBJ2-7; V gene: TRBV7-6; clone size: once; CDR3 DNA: TGTGCCAGCAGCTTAGCAGACGGAACCGTCGCAGCGGGGCGACCCTACGAGCAGTACTTC; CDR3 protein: CASSLADGTVAAGRPYEQYF
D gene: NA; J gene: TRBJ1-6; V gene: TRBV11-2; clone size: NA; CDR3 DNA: TGTGCCAGCAGCCCAGACTCATGGGATTCACCCCTCCACTTT; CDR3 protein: CASSPDSWDSPLHF
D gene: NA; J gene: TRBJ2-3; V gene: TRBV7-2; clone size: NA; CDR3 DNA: TGTGCCAGCAGCTTAGTCGCGGGGTCGTACGGGACAGATACGCAGTATTTT; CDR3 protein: CASSLVAGSYGTDTQYF